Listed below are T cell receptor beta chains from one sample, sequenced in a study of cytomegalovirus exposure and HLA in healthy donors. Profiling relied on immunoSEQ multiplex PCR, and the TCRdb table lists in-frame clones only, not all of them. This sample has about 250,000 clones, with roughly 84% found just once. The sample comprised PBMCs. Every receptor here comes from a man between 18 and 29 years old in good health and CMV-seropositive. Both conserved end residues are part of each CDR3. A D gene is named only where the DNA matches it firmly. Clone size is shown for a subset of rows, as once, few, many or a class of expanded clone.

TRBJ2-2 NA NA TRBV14 TGTGCCAGCAGCCAAGCCAGCCATAACACCGGGGAGCTGTTTTTT CASSQASHNTGELFF
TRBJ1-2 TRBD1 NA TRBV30 TGTGCCTCCCAAGGGGACAGATATTATGGCTACACCTTC CASQGDRYYGYTF
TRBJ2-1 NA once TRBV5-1 TGCGCCAGCAGCTTGCTTAGGACGTCCGACTACAATGAGCAGTTCTTC CASSLLRTSDYNEQFF
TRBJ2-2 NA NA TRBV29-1 TGCAGCGTCCGGGTTAGTGTAGACACCGGGGAGCTGTTTTTT CSVRVSVDTGELFF
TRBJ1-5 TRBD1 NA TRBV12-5 TGTGCTAGTGGAACCGGACTGGACAGGGGCAATCAGCCCCAGCATTTT CASGTGLDRGNQPQHF
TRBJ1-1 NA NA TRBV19 TGTGCCAGTAGTGCCCCCTCCGCAGGAAACACTGAAGCTTTCTTT CASSAPSAGNTEAFF
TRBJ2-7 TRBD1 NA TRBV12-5 TGTGCTAGTGGTTTGAGGACAGGCGAGCAGTACTTC CASGLRTGEQYF
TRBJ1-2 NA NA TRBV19 TGTGCCAGTAGAGACGGAACCAACTATGGCTACACCTTC CASRDGTNYGYTF
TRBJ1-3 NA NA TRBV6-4 TGTGCCAGCAGCGCCTTCGTGGGAAACACCATATATTTT CASSAFVGNTIYF
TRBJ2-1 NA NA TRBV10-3 TGTGCCATGGCAGGAAGCTCCTACAATGAGCAGTTCTTC CAMAGSSYNEQFF
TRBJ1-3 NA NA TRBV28 TGTGCCAGCACCCCGGCCGGGGAACTAGGCGGAAACACCATATATTTT CASTPAGELGGNTIYF
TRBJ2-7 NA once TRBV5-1 TGCGCCAGCAGCTTAGATGGACAGCCGATTTCGGAGCAGTACTTC CASSLDGQPISEQYF
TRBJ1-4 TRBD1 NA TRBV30 TGTGCCTGGAGTGTAATGGGGACAGCAATACGAGAAAAACTGTTTTTT CAWSVMGTAIREKLFF
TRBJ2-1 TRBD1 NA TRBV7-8 TGTGCCAGCAGCTTAGTGGTCCCCACAGGGGGTTACAATGAGCAGTTCTTC CASSLVVPTGGYNEQFF
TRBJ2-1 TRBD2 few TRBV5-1 TGCGCCAGCAGCTTGGCCTTAGCGGGAGACTACAATGAGCAGTTCTTC CASSLALAGDYNEQFF
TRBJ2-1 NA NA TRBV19 TGTGCCAGTAGTATAGACGGGTACAATGAGCAGTTCTTC CASSIDGYNEQFF
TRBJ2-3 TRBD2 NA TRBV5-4 TGTGCCAGCAGCTTGGCCCTAGCGGGAGGCACAGATACGCAGTATTTT CASSLALAGGTDTQYF
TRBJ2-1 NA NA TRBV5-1 TGCGCCAGCAGCCCCTCCTTTGGGCTAGCGCCAGGGGAGCAGTTCTTC CASSPSFGLAPGEQFF
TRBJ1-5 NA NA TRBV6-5 TGTGCCAGCAGTTCGTTCGGAGGGAACAATCAGCCCCAGCATTTT CASSSFGGNNQPQHF
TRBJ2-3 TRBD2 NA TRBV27 TGTGCCAGCAGTAAGACTAGCGGGACATACGCAGATACGCAGTATTTT CASSKTSGTYADTQYF
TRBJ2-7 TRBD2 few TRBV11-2 TGTGCCAGCAGTCCTATAGCGGGAGGGTACGAGCAGTACTTC CASSPIAGGYEQYF
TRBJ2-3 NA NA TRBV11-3 TGTGCCAGCAGCTTACACACTAGCACAGATACGCAGTATTTT CASSLHTSTDTQYF
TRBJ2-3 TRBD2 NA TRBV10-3 TGTGCCATCAGATACGCGGGAGGGCCAGATACGCAGTATTTT CAIRYAGGPDTQYF
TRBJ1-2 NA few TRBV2 TGTGCCAGCAGTGAACCAGCTATAACTGGGAGCTACACCTTC CASSEPAITGSYTF
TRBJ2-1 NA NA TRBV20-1 TGCAGTGCTAGGGCGGCTGAGCAGTTCTTC CSARAAEQFF
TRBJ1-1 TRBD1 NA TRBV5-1 TGCGCCAGCAGCTCAGGACAGGGGAACACTGAAGCTTTCTTT CASSSGQGNTEAFF